One sample yielded the 20 T cell receptor beta chains listed below, sequenced in a study of CD8 T cells in Susac syndrome. Random hexamers were used to reverse transcribe an amount of roughly 0.5 to 1 ug RNA. TCRdb ran MiXCR on the immunoSEQ multiplex PCR reads and lists one entry per CDR3 protein. The table has 150,000 to 200,000 distinct CDR3 sequences, approximately 96% seen once. Material: CD4+ T cells from PBMCs. These receptors originate from a human donor with multiple sclerosis.

The chain uses TRBV20-1 and TRBJ1-2; 11 nucleotides align to TRBD1. Germline lookup yields CDR1 DFQATT and CDR2 SNEGSKA (reference sequence). The ends lost 1 base at V and 3 bases at J; junction bases unmatched: 13. The CDR3 runs 18 residues. The CDR3 sequence: CSARGKGDRDRGYYGYTF. CDR3 DNA: TGCAGTGCTAGAGGGAAAGGGGACCGGGACAGGGGGTACTATGGCTACACCTTC.

The rearrangement links TRBV5-4 to TRBJ2-1; 15 nucleotides align to TRBD2. Per the germline V gene, CDR1 is SGHNT and CDR2 is YYREEE (reference sequence). The CDR3 contains 17 residues. Trimming at V came to 5 bases and at J to 4 bases, leaving 7 bases not matched to a gene. The CDR3 coding sequence is TGTGCCAGCAGTTTTGGGACTAGCGGGGGGATTTACAATGAGCAGTTCTTC. Translating it yields CASSFGTSGGIYNEQFF.

The J gene is TRBJ1-6, the V gene TRBV27; D is possibly TRBD1 (5 bases). The CDR3 length is 16 residues. Trimming cost V 5 bases and J 8 bases, with 19 bases left between them. The germline CDR1 and CDR2 sequences are MNHEY and SMNVEV (reference sequence). The CDR3 loop reads CASSPLTTEAHSPLHF. DNA of the CDR3: TGTGCCAGCAGTCCACTAACGACAGAGGCCCATTCACCCCTCCACTTT.

The chain recombines TRBV12-3 or TRBV12-4 with TRBJ1-2, with TRBD1 matching 7 bases. The V and J ends lost 7 bases and 3 bases, in that order; junction bases with no gene match: 5. The CDR3 runs 13 residues. The CDR3 loop is CASKPGQHYGYTF. The CDR3 bases are TGTGCCAGCAAACCGGGACAGCACTATGGCTACACCTTC.

This clonotype was counted a single time. This sequence joins TRBV24-1 and TRBJ2-7, with 9 bases that match TRBD1. This CDR3 comprises 16 residues. V shed 8 bases, J shed 3 bases, and the junction held 13 bases outside the gene matches. Germline V gene sequence: CDR1 KGHDR, CDR2 SFDVKD. The CDR3 region is CATTVGRDRVNYEQYF. The CDR3 region has the DNA TGTGCCACCACCGTTGGCCGGGACAGGGTGAACTACGAGCAGTACTTC.

This chain connects TRBV2 to TRBJ1-5; 9 nucleotides line up with TRBD1. The CDR3 length is 17 residues. Trimming cost V 5 bases and J 5 bases; bases outside gene matches: 13. The germline gives CDR1 SNHLY, CDR2 FYNNEI. The CDR3 DNA follows: TGTGCCAGCAGTCTACACTCCACAGGGGGCCAGGATCAGCCCCAGCATTTT. This translates into CASSLHSTGGQDQPQHF.

As DNA, the CDR3 is TGTGCCAGCAGTTTTATTGGAGGCACTGAAGCTTTCTTT. Protein product: CASSFIGGTEAFF. This rearrangement joins TRBV27 to TRBJ1-1; D is undetermined. The V and J ends lost 3 bases and 4 bases respectively, with 9 bases between them. Germline V CDR1 and CDR2: MNHEY, SMNVEV (reference sequence). This CDR3 comprises 13 residues.

The chain joins TRBV28 to TRBJ1-1; unclear D gene. The CDR3 runs 12 residues. From germline, CDR1 is MDHEN and CDR2 SYDVKM. V shed 5 bases and J shed 6 bases, with 10 bases lying between them. CDR3 amino acids: CASSRSQPEAFF. Written as DNA, the CDR3 is TGTGCCAGCAGTCGTTCACAGCCTGAAGCTTTCTTT. Together with reference TRBV28 and TRBJ1-1, the CDR3 gives the full variable domain: DVKVTQSSRYLVKRTGEKVFLECVQDMDHENMFWYRQDPGLGLRLIYFSYDVKMKEKGDIPEGYSVSREKKERFSLILESASTNQTSMYLCASSRSQPEAFFGQGTRLTVV.

The chain combines TRBV5-1 with TRBJ2-7, with D unclear. V gave up 4 bases and J gave up 2 bases, with 13 bases separating them. Germline V gene sequence: CDR1 SGHRS, CDR2 YFSETQ. The CDR3 has 14 residues. CDR3 sequence (DNA): TGCGCCAGCAGCGCATTGGACCCCCCCTACGAGCAGTACTTC. This sequence encodes CASSALDPPYEQYF.

This clonotype was seen only once. The V and J genes are TRBV9 and TRBJ1-2; D is unclear. This CDR3 region has 15 residues. Trimming cost V 2 bases and J 4 bases, with 15 bases left between them. Per germline, CDR1 SGDLS and CDR2 YYNGEE. Here the CDR3 DNA reads TGTGCCAGCAGCGTTGACCTCGAGGCCCCCTATGGCTACACCTTC. Translated: CASSVDLEAPYGYTF.

The genes are TRBV27 and TRBJ2-6, with D possibly TRBD2 on 7 matching bases. The V gene's germline CDR1 is MNHEY and CDR2 SMNVEV (reference sequence). The ends were cut back, 8 bases at V and 2 bases at J, with 10 bases in the middle. This CDR3 spans 14 amino acids. CDR3 coding DNA: TGTGCCAGCGGGGGGGGCCCTGGGGCCAACGTCCTGACTTTC. Translating gives CASGGGPGANVLTF.

Only one count was recorded for this clonotype. The rearrangement links TRBV18 to TRBJ1-2; D is unclear. There are 13 residues in the CDR3. Trimming left V 3 bases short and J 10 bases short, with 15 bases between. The germline V gene encodes CDR1 KGHSH and CDR2 LQKENI. CDR3 nucleotide sequence: TGTGCCAGCTCACCGAGAGATGGAGAAGACTACACCTTC. The encoded protein is CASSPRDGEDYTF.

This clonotype was seen once. The chain has TRBV30 and TRBJ1-5, with 7 bases fitting TRBD1. CDR3 length: 19 amino acids. CDR1 is GTSNPN and CDR2 is SVGIG in the germline V gene (reference sequence). V was pared by 2 bases and J by 0 bases, with 16 bases of the junction left unmatched. The CDR3 DNA follows: TGTGCCTGGAGTAGACAGGGAGGTGGTGGGGACGATAGCAATCAGCCCCAGCATTTT. This gives the protein CAWSRQGGGGDDSNQPQHF. Full variable domain (missing parts from reference TRBV30 and TRBJ1-5): SQTIHQWPATLVQPVGSPLSLECTVEGTSNPNLYWYRQAAGRGLQLLFYSVGIGQISSEVPQNLSASRPQDRQFILSSKKLLLSDSGFYLCAWSRQGGGGDDSNQPQHFGDGTRLSIL.

The V gene is TRBV30, the J gene TRBJ2-1; tentative D call: TRBD2 (6 bases). Germline V gene sequence: CDR1 GTSNPN, CDR2 SVGIG (reference sequence). The CDR3 has 16 residues. V was shortened by 3 bases and J by 0 bases, with 15 bases between the two germline ends. CDR3 sequence reads: CAWRGSRGLSYNEQFF. For the CDR3, the DNA is TGTGCCTGGAGGGGCTCGAGGGGACTCTCCTACAATGAGCAGTTCTTC.

This rearrangement joins TRBV30 to TRBJ2-7; D ambiguous. The CDR3 has 12 residues. CDR1 and CDR2 from the germline V gene are GTSNPN and SVGIG (reference sequence). The V and J ends lost 7 bases and 2 bases respectively, with 12 bases between them. The DNA of the CDR3 is TGTGCCTTCCTCGGCCGTGCCTACGAGCAGTACTTC. It yields the protein CAFLGRAYEQYF.

The chain uses TRBV20-1 and TRBJ2-7, with 10 bases fitting TRBD1. The CDR3 covers 13 residues. Germline loops: CDR1 DFQATT, CDR2 SNEGSKA (reference sequence). J was trimmed by 3 bases and V by 5 bases; bases with no gene match: 4. The CDR3 loop reads CSAAGTGVYEQYF. The CDR3 DNA reads as TGCAGTGCTGCCGGGACAGGGGTCTACGAGCAGTACTTC.

The rearrangement joins TRBV29-1 to TRBJ1-1, with TRBD1 as a possible D gene (6 bases). CDR1 is SQVTM and CDR2 is ANQGSEA in the germline V gene. The CDR3 contains 13 residues. The V and J ends lost 3 bases and 8 bases respectively, with 16 bases between them. CDR3 DNA sequence: TGCAGCGTTGATCGGGGGCGAAGTGCCGAAGCTTTCTTT. Encoded protein: CSVDRGRSAEAFF.

The rearrangement links TRBV7-8 to TRBJ2-3; the D gene is possibly TRBD2 (5 bases). V was cut by 3 bases and J by 5 bases, with 15 bases left in between. The CDR3 sequence is 15 residues long. CDR1 is SGHVS, CDR2 FQNEAQ, per germline. In DNA form, the CDR3 reads TGTGCCAGCAGCTTGCGGCGCCCAGGAGGAGATACGCAGTATTTT. Translating gives CASSLRRPGGDTQYF.

The chain recombines TRBV27 with TRBJ2-6; D gene ambiguous. This CDR3 is built from 19 residues. V lost 7 bases, J lost 0 bases, and 22 bases lay in between. Germline V gene lookup returns CDR1 MNHEY and CDR2 SMNVEV (reference sequence). The chain's CDR3 is CASTRALGNTVSGANVLTF. The CDR3 DNA is TGTGCCAGCACTAGAGCGTTGGGGAATACCGTCTCTGGGGCCAACGTCCTGACTTTC.

The rearrangement links TRBV20-1 to TRBJ1-1; TRBD1 agrees at 9 bases. Germline V CDR1 and CDR2: DFQATT, SNEGSKA (reference sequence). The CDR3 length is 14 residues. Trimming cost V 6 bases and J 1 base; bases outside gene matches: 6. As DNA, the CDR3 is TGCAGTGCCCTGAAACAGGGGGCGAACACTGAAGCTTTCTTT. The encoded protein is CSALKQGANTEAFF.